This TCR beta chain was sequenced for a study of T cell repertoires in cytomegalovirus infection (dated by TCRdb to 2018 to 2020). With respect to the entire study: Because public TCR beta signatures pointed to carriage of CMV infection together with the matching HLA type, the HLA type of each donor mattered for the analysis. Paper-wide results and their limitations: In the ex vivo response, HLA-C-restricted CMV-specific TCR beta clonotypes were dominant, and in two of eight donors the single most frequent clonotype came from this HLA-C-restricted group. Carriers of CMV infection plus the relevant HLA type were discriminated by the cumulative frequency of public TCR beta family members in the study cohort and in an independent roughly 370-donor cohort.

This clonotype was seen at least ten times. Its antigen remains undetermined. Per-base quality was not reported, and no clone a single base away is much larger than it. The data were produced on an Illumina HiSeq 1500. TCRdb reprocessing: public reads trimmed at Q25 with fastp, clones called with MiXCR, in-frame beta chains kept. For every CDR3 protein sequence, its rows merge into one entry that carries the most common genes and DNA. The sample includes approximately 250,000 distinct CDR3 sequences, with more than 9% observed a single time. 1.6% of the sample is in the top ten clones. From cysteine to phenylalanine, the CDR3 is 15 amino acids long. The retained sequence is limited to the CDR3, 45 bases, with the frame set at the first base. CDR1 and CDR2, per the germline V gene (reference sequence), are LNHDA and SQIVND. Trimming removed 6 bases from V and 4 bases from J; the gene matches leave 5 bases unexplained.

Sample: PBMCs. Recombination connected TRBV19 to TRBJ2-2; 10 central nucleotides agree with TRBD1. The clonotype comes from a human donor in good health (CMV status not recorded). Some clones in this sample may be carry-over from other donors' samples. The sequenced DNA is TGTGCCAGTAGCGATGGGGACAGGGGCACCGGGGAGCTGTTTTTT. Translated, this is CASSDGDRGTGELFF. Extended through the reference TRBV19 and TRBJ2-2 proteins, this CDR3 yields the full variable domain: DGGITQSPKYLFRKEGQNVTLSCEQNLNHDAMYWYRQDPGQGLRLIYYSQIVNDFQKGDIAEGYSVSREKKESFPLTVTSAQKNPTAFYLCASSDGDRGTGELFFGEGSRLTVL.